This TCR beta chain is from a study of blood T cell repertoires in COVID-19. On the study more broadly: Some COVID-19 samples were acute and others convalescent; all came from the United States, Italy and Spain.

Source study methods: From reference gene primer amplification, estimates of nucleated cell counts were derived. The protocol was immunoSEQ multiplex PCR, while the TCRdb copy is restricted to in-frame clones and leaves out a portion. V and J calls plus clone size are reproduced from that table; the DNA served to infer D and trimming. In the table there are roughly 500,000 clones, about 88% of which are singletons. There are 13 residues in the CDR3. The junction had 2 bases not matched to a gene; V was cut back by 2 bases and J by 6 bases. Germline values: CDR1 SGHRS, CDR2 YFSETQ. Participants spanned ages about 18 to 100 years and resided in roughly 22 US areas.

This sequence was found in an older woman who had recovered from COVID-19. Sequencing was performed on PBMCs or T cells enriched from blood (not recorded which). J is TRBJ1-1 and V is TRBV5-1; 9 bases match TRBD1. The CDR3 bases are TGCGCCAGCAGCTTACAGGGGGCATCTGAAGCTTTCTTT. Protein sequence: CASSLQGASEAFF.